One TCR beta chain is described in this entry. Antigen: not known. Clones were sequenced by immunoSEQ multiplex PCR, and TCRdb holds only the in-frame ones, with some missing. The profile shows under 35,000 clones, about 90% of them singletons. This specimen belongs to a study of T cells in localized non-small cell lung cancer. Findings and limits, study-wide: Increased T cell density in blood showed an association with longer overall survival. Clonality peaked in uninvolved adjacent lung rather than tumor. Multi-region tumor sequencing was not done, so intratumor heterogeneity could not be excluded. Appearance in adjacent lung was seen for a median around 61 of the top 100 tumor clones.

CDR3 length: 15 residues. CDR1 and CDR2 (germline): SGHNT, YYREEE (reference sequence). V was cut by 0 bases and J by 2 bases, with 11 bases left in between. The receptor was derived from a woman aged 40-75 years with stage III lung adenocarcinoma. The chain carries TRBV5-4 and TRBJ1-2, with D maybe TRBD1 (5 bases). The sequences come from peripheral blood mononuclear cells, collected before any cancer treatment. CDR3 coding DNA: TGTGCCAGCAGCTTGGGGGGAGGGGCCAACTATGGCTACACCTTC. It is translated as CASSLGGGANYGYTF.